The TCR beta chain under discussion was sequenced for a study of cytomegalovirus exposure and HLA in healthy donors. Trimming removed 4 bases from V and 8 bases from J; junction bases left unmatched: 12. Germline CDR1 is MDHEN and CDR2 is SYDVKM. This CDR3 comprises 17 residues. With respect to this clone: What it binds is unknown.

General study points: For TCR beta chains, V- and J-gene trimming was later linked to a missense DCLRE1C variant.

PCR amplification relied on 60 Vbeta primers (plus 13 Jbeta primers). Sequenced by immunoSEQ multiplex PCR; TCRdb stores in-frame clones only, minus some. Recorded here are some 110,000 clones; the top ten clones represent about 6.8%. The sample taken for sequencing was PBMCs. This chain joins TRBV28 and TRBJ2-1; TRBD2 matches at 12 bases. The TCR comes from a man between 40 and 49 years old in good health and CMV-seropositive. The CDR3 here is CASSSPSGRAQLDEQFF. The CDR3 region has the DNA TGTGCCAGCAGTTCTCCTAGCGGGAGGGCCCAACTGGATGAGCAGTTCTTC.